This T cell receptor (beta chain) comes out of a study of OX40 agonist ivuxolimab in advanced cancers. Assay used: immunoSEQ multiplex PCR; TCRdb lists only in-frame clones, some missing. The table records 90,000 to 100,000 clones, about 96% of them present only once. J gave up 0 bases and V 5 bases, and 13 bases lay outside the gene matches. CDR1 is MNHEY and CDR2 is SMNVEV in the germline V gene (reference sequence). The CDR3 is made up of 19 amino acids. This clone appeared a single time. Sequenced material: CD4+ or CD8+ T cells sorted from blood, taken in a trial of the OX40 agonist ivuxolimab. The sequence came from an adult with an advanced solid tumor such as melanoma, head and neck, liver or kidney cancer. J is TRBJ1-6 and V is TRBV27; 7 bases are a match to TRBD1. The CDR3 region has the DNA TGTGCCAGCAGTCCTAGACAGGGCCTCTATAGCTCCTATAATTCACCCCTCCACTTT. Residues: CASSPRQGLYSSYNSPLHF.